The present TCR beta chain was sequenced within a study of blood T cell repertoires in COVID-19. Study at large: Whether acute or convalescent, the COVID-19 samples came from the United States, Italy and Spain. PBMCs, B-cell-depleted T cells, or T cells were the source of the cDNA or gDNA that made up the material.

In the authors' methods: Amplification from reference gene primers served as the basis for estimated nucleated cell counts. TCRdb's table, derived via immunoSEQ multiplex PCR, lists solely in-frame clones and lacks some. D and trimming were read from the DNA, whereas the V and J calls and clone size are those reported in that table. The sample lists around 260,000 clones; 83% were seen once. This clonotype was sampled from a man between 60 and 75 years old who had recovered from COVID-19. The sequenced material came from peripheral blood.

The CDR3 here is CASSLGLGGAQHF. The CDR3 region has the DNA TGTGCCAGCAGCTTAGGTTTAGGGGGGGCCCAGCATTTT. This chain connects TRBV7-9 to TRBJ1-5, with D perhaps matching TRBD1 (6 bases). The germline V and J ends were trimmed by 1 base and 11 bases, with 12 bases remaining between them. CDR3 length equals 13 residues. Germline CDR1 reads SEHNR; CDR2 reads FQNEAQ (reference sequence).